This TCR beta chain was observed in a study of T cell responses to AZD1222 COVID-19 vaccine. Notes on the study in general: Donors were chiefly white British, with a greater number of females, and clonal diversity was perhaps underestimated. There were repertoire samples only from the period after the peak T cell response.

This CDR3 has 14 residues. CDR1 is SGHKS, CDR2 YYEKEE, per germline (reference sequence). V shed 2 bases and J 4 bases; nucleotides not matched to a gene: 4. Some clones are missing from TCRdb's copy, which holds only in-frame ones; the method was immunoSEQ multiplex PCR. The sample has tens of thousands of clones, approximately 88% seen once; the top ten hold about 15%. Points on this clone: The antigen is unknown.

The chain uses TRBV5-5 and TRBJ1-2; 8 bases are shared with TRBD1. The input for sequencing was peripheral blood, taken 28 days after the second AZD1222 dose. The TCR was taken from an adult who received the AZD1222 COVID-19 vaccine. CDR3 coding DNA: TGTGCCAGCAGCTTCCACAGGGGGGCCTATGGCTACACCTTC. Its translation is CASSFHRGAYGYTF.